The 23 T cell receptor beta chains reported below all come from one sample, sequenced in a study of CD8+CD57+ T cells in acquired aplastic anemia. Using genomic DNA as the template, TCR beta VDJ and CDR3 profiling was carried out. From the reads, TCRdb called clonotypes with MiXCR, one entry per CDR3 protein. Here the sample spans around 200,000 distinct CDR3 sequences, 40% to 60% being singletons. The authors sequenced patients whose flow cytometry had shown CD8+CD57+ cell expansion. Sequenced material: sorted CD4+, CD8+, or CD8+CD57+ T cells (not recorded which) from PBMCs. Source of these receptors: a human donor with aplastic anemia.

This clonotype was detected many times. The chain couples TRBV12-3 or TRBV12-4 to TRBJ2-7; 10 bases align to TRBD2. The CDR3 length is 15 residues. Trimming at V came to 3 bases and at J to 3 bases, leaving 5 bases not matched to a gene. CDR3 bases: TGTGCCAGCAGTTTCGGAGCGGGGGGGATCTACGAGCAGTACTTC. It codes for CASSFGAGGIYEQYF.

Concerning this clonotype itself: A read error is likely, as this CDR3 ends without the conserved phenylalanine or tryptophan. This rearrangement joins TRBV20-1 to TRBJ1-1, with a weak D call TRBD1 (5 bases). In germline, CDR1 is DFQATT, CDR2 SNEGSKA (reference sequence). The CDR3 sequence is 15 residues long. V lost 0 bases and J 5 bases, leaving 16 bases between the germline ends. CDR3 protein: CSARDLRGSVTEAFC. In DNA, the CDR3 is TGCAGTGCTAGAGATCTCCGGGGCTCGGTGACTGAAGCTTTCTGT.

CDR3: CASTPNSGGYGYTF. The CDR3 nucleotides read TGCGCCAGCACCCCAAACTCAGGGGGCTATGGCTACACCTTC. The chain recombines TRBV5-1 with TRBJ1-2; 7 nucleotides match TRBD1. Per the germline V gene, CDR1 is SGHRS and CDR2 is YFSETQ. CDR3 length: 14 residues. V lost 6 bases and J lost 4; bases outside the gene matches: 9.

About this clonotype itself: The junction departs from germline at one end; a sequencing error may be responsible. The V gene is TRBV2, the J gene TRBJ2-3; TRBD1 might be the D (5 bases). CDR1 and CDR2 from the germline V gene are SNHLY and FYNNEI. CDR3 size: 8 residues. CDR3 nucleotide sequence: TGTGCCGGCAGTCTCCAGGGTTTT. It yields the protein CAGSLQGF.

The chain uses TRBV20-1 and TRBJ2-7, with no clear D. The CDR3 runs to 13 residues. Germline assignment: CDR1 DFQATT and CDR2 SNEGSKA (reference sequence). V was cut by 6 bases and J by 3 bases, with 15 bases left in between. The CDR3 nucleotides are TGCAGTGCGCAAGGCGTCGTGGGCTACGAGCAGTACTTC. It encodes CSAQGVVGYEQYF.

The chain is built from TRBV20-1 and TRBJ2-7; 12 nucleotides line up with TRBD2. The DNA end is a closer match to TRBJ2-5, so the J assignment may be wrong. CDR3 length: 17 amino acids. CDR1 DFQATT and CDR2 SNEGSKA come from the germline V gene (reference sequence). CDR3 sequence: CSATASGGAGSSETQYF. CDR3 coding DNA: TGCAGTGCTACCGCTAGCGGGGGGGCAGGTAGTTCAGAGACCCAGTACTTC.

This clonotype was recorded many times. CDR3 nucleotide sequence: TGTGCCAGTAGTCTTCCGACAGGGAGAACCGGGGAGCTGTTTTTT. It yields the protein CASSLPTGRTGELFF. V gene TRBV19 combines with J gene TRBJ2-2, with 7 bases fitting TRBD1. Germline assignment: CDR1 LNHDA and CDR2 SQIVND (reference sequence). Trimming cost V 5 bases and J 5 bases; bases outside gene matches: 8. The CDR3 totals 15 residues.

The rearrangement joins TRBV7-9 to TRBJ2-1, with D perhaps matching TRBD1 or TRBD2 (5 bases each). The V and J ends lost 1 base and 9 bases respectively, with 13 bases between them. Germline CDR1 reads SEHNR; CDR2 reads FQNEAQ (reference sequence). The CDR3 has 14 residues. The CDR3 protein is CASSLGGGSAEQFF. In nucleotides, the CDR3 is TGTGCCAGCAGCTTAGGGGGCGGGTCGGCTGAGCAGTTCTTC.

This chain connects TRBV24-1 to TRBJ1-2, with a possible D match to TRBD1 (5 bases). Looked up from germline, CDR1 is KGHDR and CDR2 is SFDVKD. This CDR3 contains 10 residues. The V and J ends lost 9 bases and 8 bases respectively, with 9 bases between them. CDR3 DNA: TGTGCCACCCTTGAGGGGGGCTACACCTTC. This sequence encodes CATLEGGYTF.

For this clonotype: The junction does not match germline at one end; this may be a read error. The chain joins TRBV5-1 to TRBJ2-6; a possible D gene is TRBD1 (6 bases). Germline V gene sequence: CDR1 SGHRS, CDR2 YFSETQ. The CDR3 loop spans 15 amino acids. Written as DNA, the CDR3 is TGCGCCAGCAGCTTCGGGACAAGTGGGGCCAACGCCCTGACCTTC. Translating it yields CASSFGTSGANALTF.

The V and J genes are TRBV19 and TRBJ2-2, with TRBD2 matching 15 bases. Trimming at V came to 3 bases and at J to 5 bases, leaving 10 bases not matched to a gene. CDR3 size: 19 residues. The germline gives CDR1 LNHDA, CDR2 SQIVND (reference sequence). The CDR3 loop is CASSIPGLAGGPWTGELFF. Written as DNA, the CDR3 is TGTGCCAGTAGTATCCCCGGACTAGCGGGGGGGCCTTGGACCGGGGAGCTGTTTTTT.

The V and J genes are TRBV7-9 and TRBJ1-3; 9 bases align to TRBD1. J gave up 6 bases and V 2 bases, and 5 bases lay outside the gene matches. The CDR3 extends over 15 amino acids. Per the germline V gene, CDR1 is SEHNR and CDR2 is FQNEAQ (reference sequence). CDR3 region: CASSLSTGGSNTIYF. CDR3 coding DNA: TGTGCCAGCAGCTTATCTACAGGGGGCTCAAACACCATATATTTT.

The V gene is TRBV5-1, the J gene TRBJ1-3, with 8 bases fitting TRBD1. The CDR3 extends over 15 amino acids. V shed 4 bases, J shed 8 bases, and the junction held 11 bases outside the gene matches. CDR1 SGHRS and CDR2 YFSETQ come from the germline V gene. CDR3 DNA sequence: TGCGCCAGCAGCCCACGGACAGGGATGGTCGACACCATATATTTT. This sequence encodes CASSPRTGMVDTIYF. The full variable domain, its missing parts supplied by reference TRBV5-1 and TRBJ1-3, is KAGVTQTPRYLIKTRGQQVTLSCSPISGHRSVSWYQQTPGQGLQFLFEYFSETQRNKGNFPGRFSGRQFSNSRSEMNVSTLELGDSALYLCASSPRTGMVDTIYFGEGSWLTVV.

With respect to this clonotype: One end of the junction varies from germline; a read error may be responsible. The chain joins TRBV20-1 to TRBJ1-6, with TRBD1 matching over 10 bases. The CDR3 extends over 15 amino acids. Per germline, CDR1 DFQATT and CDR2 SNEGSKA (reference sequence). This CDR3 is CSARNPGQGLSPLHF. For the CDR3, the DNA is TGCAGTGCTAGAAACCCGGGACAGGGGCTTTCACCCCTCCACTTC.

The gene calls are TRBV19 and TRBJ2-7; either TRBD1 or TRBD2 may fit D (7 bases each). Germline CDR1 and CDR2: LNHDA and SQIVND (reference sequence). The CDR3 contains 13 residues. V was pared by 8 bases and J by 7 bases, with 18 bases between. The CDR3 region is CASCFQGGEEQYF. The CDR3 DNA is TGTGCCAGTTGCTTTCAGGGGGGGGAAGAGCAGTACTTC.

The chain uses TRBV20-1 and TRBJ2-1; 7 positions match TRBD2. The V gene end was trimmed by 3 bases and the J gene end by 8 bases; junction bases not matched to a gene: 13. Germline CDR1 DFQATT, CDR2 SNEGSKA (reference sequence). This CDR3 contains 15 residues. CDR3 coding DNA: TGCAGTGCTAGGTCGGGTTGGCTAGCGGCGGATGAGCAGTTCTTC. It is translated as CSARSGWLAADEQFF.

The J gene is TRBJ2-3, the V gene TRBV10-2; 7 positions agree with TRBD1. The V and J ends lost 2 bases and 0 bases, in that order; junction bases with no gene match: 5. The CDR3 is 16 amino acids. Germline-derived CDR1 and CDR2 are WSHSY and SAAADI. CDR3 protein: CASSEEGASSTDTQYF. CDR3 DNA sequence: TGCGCCAGCAGTGAGGAGGGGGCGAGCAGCACAGATACGCAGTATTTT.

With respect to this clonotype: Possible read error: a much larger clone is one base away. The conserved final phenylalanine or tryptophan is absent from the CDR3, which likely points to a read error. This chain uses TRBV5-1 with TRBJ1-1; D is ambiguous. V was cut by 2 bases and J by 2 bases, with 7 bases left in between. The CDR3 sequence is 13 residues long. Germline V gene data show CDR1 as SGHRS and CDR2 as YFSETQ. CDR3 in DNA: TGCGCCAGCAGCTTCGGGCATAACACTGAAGCTTTCCTT. Protein sequence: CASSFGHNTEAFL.

The chain uses TRBV29-1 and TRBJ2-3; tentatively, D is TRBD1 or TRBD2 (7 bases each). The CDR3 runs to 14 residues. In germline, CDR1 is SQVTM, CDR2 ANQGSEA. Trimming took 8 bases from V and 11 from J, leaving 26 bases between them. CDR3 bases: TGCAGCAGTGAAGCGGGGACAGTTCACGAGTGGCAGTATTTT. This encodes CSSEAGTVHEWQYF.

This sequence joins TRBV5-1 and TRBJ2-5; 7 bases are shared with TRBD2. J lost 12 bases, V lost 4 bases, and 18 bases had no gene match. CDR3 length: 15 amino acids. Germline CDR1 and CDR2: SGHRS and YFSETQ. The CDR3 loop is CASSTGTGGIILEYF. CDR3 bases: TGCGCCAGCAGCACCGGGACGGGAGGAATCATTTTGGAGTACTTC. Looking up the rest from reference TRBV5-1 and TRBJ2-5 gives the full variable domain: KAGVTQTPRYLIKTRGQQVTLSCSPISGHRSVSWYQQTPGQGLQFLFEYFSETQRNKGNFPGRFSGRQFSNSRSEMNVSTLELGDSALYLCASSTGTGGIILEYFGPGTRLLVL.

This clonotype showed up many times. The V call is TRBV7-9, the J call TRBJ1-2; D is unresolved. CDR1 and CDR2 from the germline V gene are SEHNR and FQNEAQ (reference sequence). Trimming removed 0 bases from V and 10 bases from J, with 12 bases in between. The CDR3 runs to 13 residues. The DNA of the CDR3 is TGTGCCAGCAGCTTAGCGACACCCACCACCTACACCTTC. It translates to CASSLATPTTYTF.

The rearrangement joins TRBV2 to TRBJ2-7, with TRBD1 matching over 12 bases. The CDR3 extends over 14 amino acids. CDR1 and CDR2 (germline): SNHLY, FYNNEI. Germline trimming cut 8 bases from V and 1 base from J; bases unmatched to any gene: 3. The DNA for the CDR3 is TGTGCCAGCGGGACAGGGGGCCAGTCCTACGAGCAGTACTTC. It translates to CASGTGGQSYEQYF.

The rearrangement uses TRBV7-2 and TRBJ2-1; D gene uncertain. Between the trimmed V and J ends, which lost 3 bases and 10 bases, there was a span of 10 bases. The CDR3 has 12 amino acids. Per the germline V gene, CDR1 is SGHTA and CDR2 is FQGNSA. CDR3 sequence: CASSLWAFEQFF. The DNA of the CDR3 is TGTGCCAGCAGCTTGTGGGCTTTCGAGCAGTTCTTC. Full variable domain (rest looked up from reference TRBV7-2 and TRBJ2-1): GAGVSQSPSNKVTEKGKDVELRCDPISGHTALYWYRQSLGQGLEFLIYFQGNSAPDKSGLPSDRFSAERTGGSVSTLTIQRTQQEDSAVYLCASSLWAFEQFFGPGTRLTVL.